The next 11 T cell receptor beta chains were all read from a single sample in a study of T cells in localized non-small cell lung cancer. Assay used: immunoSEQ multiplex PCR; TCRdb lists only in-frame clones, some missing. The sample records more than 20,000 clones, approximately 86% being singletons. The source material was PBMCs, sampled before any cancer treatment. These TCRs come from a man aged 35 to 69 with stage II squamous cell lung carcinoma.

The CDR3 region is CASSLRIMNTEAFF. In nucleotides, the CDR3 is TGCGCCAGCAGCTTGCGCATCATGAACACTGAAGCTTTCTTT. V gene TRBV5-1 combines with J gene TRBJ1-1; no definite D call. V lost 1 base to trimming and J lost 0 bases, with 7 bases between them. The CDR3 consists of 14 residues. Germline assignment: CDR1 SGHRS and CDR2 YFSETQ.

The chain recombines TRBV4-3 with TRBJ1-1; 11 positions match TRBD1. The germline V gene encodes CDR1 LGHNA and CDR2 YSLEER. The CDR3 length is 18 residues. V gave up 0 bases and J gave up 0 bases; unmatched junction bases: 6. CDR3 residues: CASSQDPGTGGMNTEAFF. DNA of the CDR3: TGCGCCAGCAGCCAAGATCCCGGGACAGGGGGAATGAACACTGAAGCTTTCTTT.

The chain joins TRBV5-1 to TRBJ2-3; D remains ambiguous. The length of the CDR3 is 15 residues. The V and J ends lost 1 base and 2 bases respectively, with 11 bases between them. Germline V gene data show CDR1 as SGHRS and CDR2 as YFSETQ. CDR3 protein: CASSLNSGSTDTQYF. CDR3 sequence (DNA): TGCGCCAGCAGCTTGAATTCGGGCTCCACAGATACGCAGTATTTT.

This chain uses TRBV16 with TRBJ2-5; TRBD1 matches at 7 bases. This CDR3 is built from 15 residues. V lost 0 bases, J lost 0 bases, and 1 base stayed unmatched. CDR1 is KGHSY and CDR2 is FQNENV in the germline V gene. CDR3 DNA: TGTGCCAGCAGCCAATCCGGGACAGACCAAGAGACCCAGTACTTC. This translates into CASSQSGTDQETQYF. The full variable domain, its missing parts supplied by reference TRBV16 and TRBJ2-5, is GEEVAQTPKHLVRGEGQKAKLYCAPIKGHSYVFWYQQVLKNEFKFLISFQNENVFDETGMPKERFSAKCLPNSPCSLEIQATKLEDSAVYFCASSQSGTDQETQYFGPGTRLLVL.

CDR3 DNA sequence: TGTGCCAGCAGCATTCTAGCGACCACAGATACGCAGTATTTT. Protein sequence: CASSILATTDTQYF. The chain joins TRBV11-1 to TRBJ2-3; the D gene is possibly TRBD2 (6 bases). Germline V gives CDR1 SGHAT, CDR2 FQDESV (reference sequence). CDR3 size: 14 residues. Trimming left V 5 bases short and J 2 bases short, with 11 bases between.

The genes are TRBV6-6 and TRBJ1-1, with TRBD1 matching over 7 bases. Germline CDR1 is MNHNY and CDR2 is SVGAGI (reference sequence). Trimming cost V 0 bases and J 4 bases; bases outside gene matches: 2. The CDR3 extends over 14 amino acids. CDR3 residues: CASSYSTGSTEAFF. In DNA form, the CDR3 reads TGTGCCAGCAGTTACTCGACAGGGAGCACTGAAGCTTTCTTT.

V gene TRBV7-8 combines with J gene TRBJ1-4, with D unclear. The CDR3 is 11 residues long. Germline V gene data show CDR1 as SGHVS and CDR2 as FQNEAQ. V gave up 7 bases and J gave up 10 bases, with 10 bases separating them. The CDR3 region has the DNA TGTGCCAGCACCCTCGGGCCAAAACTGTTTTTT. This translates into CASTLGPKLFF.

The chain uses TRBV15 and TRBJ2-5; D is perhaps TRBD1 (5 bases). Per germline, CDR1 LNHNV and CDR2 YYDKDF (reference sequence). The CDR3 extends over 17 amino acids. The germline V and J ends were trimmed by 3 bases and 0 bases, with 17 bases remaining between them. The CDR3 loop is CATSRNARLGDQETQYF. The DNA for the CDR3 is TGTGCCACCAGCAGGAACGCTAGGTTAGGGGACCAAGAGACCCAGTACTTC.

The chain uses TRBV4-1 and TRBJ2-5, with TRBD2 as a possible D gene (6 bases). This CDR3 has 14 amino acids. Per germline, CDR1 MGHRA and CDR2 YSYEKL. The V and J ends lost 4 bases and 5 bases respectively, with 14 bases between them. The CDR3 loop reads CASSPDSGLETQYF. Written as DNA, the CDR3 is TGCGCCAGCAGCCCAGACAGCGGGCTGGAGACCCAGTACTTC.

The CDR3 DNA reads as TGTGCCAGCAAACAGGGGCTTGAATACAATGAGCAGTTCTTC. Translated: CASKQGLEYNEQFF. The rearrangement uses TRBV2 and TRBJ2-1; the match to TRBD1 covers 7 bases. Germline V gene data show CDR1 as SNHLY and CDR2 as FYNNEI. This CDR3 spans 14 amino acids. With 7 bases clipped from V and 4 bases from J, the junction kept 7 bases outside the gene matches.

The chain couples TRBV7-9 to TRBJ1-1, with a tentative D call TRBD1 (5 bases). V lost 4 bases and J lost 5, with 11 bases in between. This CDR3 region has 13 residues. CDR1 and CDR2 (germline): SEHNR, FQNEAQ (reference sequence). CDR3 nucleotides: TGTGCCAGCAGCTATGGGGGAAAAACTGAAGCTTTCTTT. Protein product: CASSYGGKTEAFF.